The next 6 T cell receptor beta chains were all read from a single sample in a study of HIV-infected patients and healthy controls. Reverse transcription used around 480 ng RNA and constant-region primers for alpha and beta. Separate chain-specific third strand synthesis with multiplexing indices produced the alpha and beta libraries. A single record per CDR3 protein comes from TCRdb applying MiXCR to the 5' RACE reads. The sample lists approximately 12,000 distinct CDR3 sequences, 8% to 9.5% occurring once. All unsorted peripheral T cells were captured because whole blood was used without fractionation. This specimen consisted of blood, obtained before antiretroviral therapy. The receptors originated from an adult with HIV infection. The donor label of this sample is uncertain.

The chain recombines TRBV25-1 with TRBJ2-5; 15 bases agree with TRBD2. Germline V gives CDR1 MGHDK, CDR2 SYGVNS. The trim removed 5 bases at V and 6 bases at J, leaving 7 bases unmatched. This CDR3 is built from 16 residues. The CDR3 is CASSPPGLAGGKTQYF. The CDR3 DNA sequence: TGTGCCAGCAGTCCGCCGGGACTAGCGGGAGGAAAGACCCAGTACTTC.

This clonotype was observed a few times. V usage is TRBV6-5 and J usage is TRBJ1-5; no definite D call. Germline V gene sequence: CDR1 MNHEY, CDR2 SVGAGI. This CDR3 contains 13 residues. Trimming took 6 bases from V and 7 from J, leaving 13 bases between them. The CDR3 DNA reads as TGTGCCAGCAGACAAACCGAGGGACAGCCCCAGCATTTT. Amino acids: CASRQTEGQPQHF.

This clonotype was recorded a few times. DNA of the CDR3: TGTGCCAGCAGTTTCTCGGGGTACACTGAAGCTTTCTTT. Its protein product is CASSFSGYTEAFF. V gene TRBV12-3 or TRBV12-4 combines with J gene TRBJ1-1; no definite D call. V was trimmed by 3 bases and J by 3 bases, leaving 8 bases between them. This CDR3 has 13 amino acids.

This clonotype appeared many times. The chain couples TRBV5-6 to TRBJ2-7; D is perhaps TRBD2 (7 bases). This CDR3 region has 15 residues. The germline V gene encodes CDR1 SGHDT and CDR2 YYEEEE. V was shortened by 2 bases and J by 1 base, with 13 bases between the two germline ends. The CDR3 loop is CASSFDGGHSYEQYF. CDR3 DNA: TGTGCCAGCAGCTTCGACGGGGGGCATTCCTACGAGCAGTACTTC. The full variable domain, in which reference TRBV5-6 and TRBJ2-7 provide the parts outside the CDR3, is DAGVTQSPTHLIKTRGQQVTLRCSPKSGHDTVSWYQQALGQGPQFIFQYYEEEERQRGNFPDRFSGHQFPNYSSELNVNALLLGDSALYLCASSFDGGHSYEQYFGPGTRLTVT.

Only a few counts were recorded for this clonotype. The rearrangement links TRBV6-2 or TRBV6-3 to TRBJ2-1; 14 positions agree with TRBD2. The CDR3 consists of 16 residues. Germline V lookup: CDR1 MNHEY, CDR2 SVGEGT. The V gene end was trimmed by 5 bases and the J gene end by 5 bases; junction bases not matched to a gene: 5. The CDR3 sequence is CASSRLAGGDDNEQFF. The CDR3 nucleotides read TGTGCCAGCAGTCGACTAGCGGGAGGGGATGACAATGAGCAGTTCTTC.

The rearrangement joins TRBV19 to TRBJ2-7; 8 bases are shared with TRBD2. The CDR3 is 14 amino acids. With V trimmed by 8 bases and J by 6 bases, 12 bases remained unmatched. Germline CDR1 LNHDA, CDR2 SQIVND (reference sequence). Written as DNA, the CDR3 is TGTGCCAGTGCCTCGGCGGGAGGAACACGCGAGCAGTACTTC. This encodes CASASAGGTREQYF.